The present entry profiles one T cell receptor beta chain with its context. What it recognizes is unknown. This specimen comes from a study of cytomegalovirus exposure and HLA in healthy donors. Study-wide results and limits: It was assumed in the presence/absence analyses that sequencing depth was roughly uniform across donors. Productive status was seen about 90% or about 30% of the time for most TCR beta V segments in an earlier analysis. Later analysis identified about 18,000 TCR beta sequences associated with HLA alleles, using a false discovery rate threshold of 0.05.

Researchers ran the PCR with 60 Vbeta and 13 Jbeta primers. The data were produced by immunoSEQ multiplex PCR, yet TCRdb's version contains in-frame clones alone and is incomplete. The sample carries approximately 130,000 clones, under 85% recorded once. The V end lost 10 bases, the J end lost 3 bases, and 9 bases lay between the germline ends. The germline V gene encodes CDR1 ENHRY and CDR2 SYGVKD. This CDR3 region has 11 residues. Sequencing was performed on PBMCs. The chain couples TRBV10-3 to TRBJ2-5, with D perhaps matching TRBD1 (6 bases). This TCR was recovered from a man aged 30 to 39 in good health and CMV-seronegative. CDR3: CATRTEETQYF. In nucleotides, the CDR3 is TGTGCCACCCGGACAGAAGAGACCCAGTACTTC.